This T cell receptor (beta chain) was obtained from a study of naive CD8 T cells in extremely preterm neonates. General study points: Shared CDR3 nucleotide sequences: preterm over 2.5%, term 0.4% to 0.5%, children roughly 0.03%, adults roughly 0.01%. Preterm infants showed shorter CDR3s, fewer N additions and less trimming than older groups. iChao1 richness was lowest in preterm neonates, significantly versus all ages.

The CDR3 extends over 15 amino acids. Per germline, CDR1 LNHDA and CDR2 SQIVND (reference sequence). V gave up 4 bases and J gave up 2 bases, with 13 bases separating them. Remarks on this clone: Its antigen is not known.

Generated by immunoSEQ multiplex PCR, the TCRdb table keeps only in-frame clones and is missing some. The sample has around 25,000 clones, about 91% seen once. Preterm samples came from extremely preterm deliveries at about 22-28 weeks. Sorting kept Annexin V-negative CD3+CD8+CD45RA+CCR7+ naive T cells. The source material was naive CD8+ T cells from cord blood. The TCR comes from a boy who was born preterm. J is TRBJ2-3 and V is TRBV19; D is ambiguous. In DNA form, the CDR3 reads TGTGCCAGTAGTACTTGGGCAGGCATCACAGATACGCAGTATTTT. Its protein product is CASSTWAGITDTQYF.